The clone carrying this T cell receptor beta chain came up many times. These data come from a study of T-cell reconstitution after alpha-beta-depleted transplantation in children. Unique molecular identifiers tagged the TCRbeta library. Using its own MiXCR run on the PCR reads, TCRdb lists one record per CDR3 protein. Among 150,000 to 200,000 distinct CDR3 sequences, about 6.4% were seen once, and the ten largest hold 3% to 3.5%. From germline, CDR1 is SGHDT and CDR2 YYEEEE. This CDR3 is built from 12 residues. Trimming cost V 4 bases and J 2 bases, with 6 bases left between them. This specimen consisted of PBMCs from the stem cell graft donor, obtained from the stem cell graft. The origin of this receptor is a human donor who donated a stem cell graft to a child with Wiskott-Aldrich syndrome. J is TRBJ1-1 and V is TRBV5-6, with D possibly matching TRBD1 (5 bases). CDR3 sequence (DNA): TGTGCCAGCAGCGGGACTAACACTGAAGCTTTCTTT. Residues: CASSGTNTEAFF.